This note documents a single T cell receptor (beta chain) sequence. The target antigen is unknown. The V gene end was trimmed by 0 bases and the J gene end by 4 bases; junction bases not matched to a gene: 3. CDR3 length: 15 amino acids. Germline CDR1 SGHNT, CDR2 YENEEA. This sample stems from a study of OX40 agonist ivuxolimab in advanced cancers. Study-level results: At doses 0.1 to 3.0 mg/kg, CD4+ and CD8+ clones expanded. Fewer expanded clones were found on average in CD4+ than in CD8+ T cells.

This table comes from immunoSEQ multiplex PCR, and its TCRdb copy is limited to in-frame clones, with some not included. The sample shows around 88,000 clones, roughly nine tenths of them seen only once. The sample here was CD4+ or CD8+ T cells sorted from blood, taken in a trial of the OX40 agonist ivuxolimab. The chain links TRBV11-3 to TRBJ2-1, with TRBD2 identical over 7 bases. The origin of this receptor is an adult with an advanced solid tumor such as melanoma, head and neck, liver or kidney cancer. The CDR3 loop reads CASSLEREQYNEQFF. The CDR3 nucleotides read TGTGCCAGCAGCTTAGAGCGGGAGCAATACAATGAGCAGTTCTTC.